A selection of T cell receptor beta chains follows, all from one sample in a study of neurological immune-mediated disorders. TCRdb itself ran the 5' RACE reads through MiXCR, one entry per CDR3 protein. The repertoire has 65,000 to 75,000 distinct CDR3 sequences, around 4.8% of them found once; the top ten carry about 2.2%. The sample consisted of PBMCs. Receptor source: a woman between 65 and 79 years old with multiple sclerosis. The CDR3 runs from the conserved cysteine through the conserved F or W. D genes are given only for firm matches. Clone size, where shown, is once, few, many, or a class for clones that have expanded.

D gene	clone size	V gene	J gene	CDR3 length	CDR3 protein	CDR3 DNA
.	many	TRBV12-3/TRBV12-4	TRBJ2-5	16	CASSLSLSPGQETQYF	TGTGCCAGCAGTTTGAGCCTGAGCCCCGGGCAAGAGACCCAGTACTTC
TRBD1	many	TRBV29-1	TRBJ1-4	15	CSVGLNTGVGEKLFF	TGCAGCGTTGGCTTAAACACAGGGGTTGGTGAAAAACTGTTTTTT
.	many	TRBV7-9	TRBJ1-1	13	CASRRDIGTEAFF	TGTGCCAGCAGGAGGGACATCGGCACTGAAGCTTTCTTT
.	many	TRBV3-1	TRBJ2-1	13	CASSRVGDSEQFF	TGTGCCAGCAGCCGAGTGGGAGACTCTGAGCAGTTCTTC
TRBD2	many	TRBV7-9	TRBJ2-3	15	CASSSAGSSTDTQYF	TGTGCCAGCAGCTCAGCGGGATCTAGCACAGATACGCAGTATTTT
TRBD1	many	TRBV20-1	TRBJ1-1	13	CSASRDRGAEAFF	TGCAGTGCTAGCCGGGACAGGGGCGCTGAAGCTTTCTTT
.	many	TRBV4-3	TRBJ2-1	12	CASSQGNNEQFF	TGCGCCAGCAGCCAAGGGAACAATGAGCAGTTCTTC
TRBD2	.	TRBV7-3	TRBJ2-2	17	CASSLSLSGGGTGELFF	TGTGCCAGCAGCTTGAGTCTCTCGGGAGGGGGCACCGGGGAGCTGTTTTTT
.	many	TRBV7-9	TRBJ1-1	16	CASSPGGRGLNTEAFF	TGTGCCAGCAGCCCCGGGGGGCGGGGGCTGAACACTGAAGCTTTCTTT
.	many	TRBV12-3/TRBV12-4	TRBJ2-3	11	CASSITDTQYF	TGTGCCAGCAGTATAACAGATACGCAGTATTTT
TRBD1	many	TRBV12-3/TRBV12-4	TRBJ1-1	14	CASSPGDRAVEAFF	TGTGCCAGCAGTCCCGGGGACAGGGCGGTTGAAGCTTTCTTT
TRBD1	.	TRBV7-9	TRBJ1-5	15	CASSWGTGSNQPQHF	TGTGCCAGCAGCTGGGGGACAGGGAGCAATCAGCCCCAGCATTTT
TRBD1	many	TRBV5-4	TRBJ1-1	15	CASSPDRGRGTEAFF	TGTGCCAGCAGCCCGGACAGGGGCCGGGGGACTGAAGCTTTCTTT
TRBD2	many	TRBV7-2	TRBJ2-1	15	CASSTLRTSGNEQFF	TGTGCCAGCAGCACCCTCCGGACTAGCGGTAATGAGCAGTTCTTC
TRBD1	many	TRBV7-2	TRBJ2-7	14	CASSPYGTGYEQYF	TGTGCCAGCAGCCCCTATGGGACAGGCTACGAGCAGTACTTC
TRBD2	.	TRBV20-1	TRBJ2-7	15	CSATQSGSRTDEQYF	TGCAGTGCTACTCAGAGCGGGAGTAGGACGGACGAGCAGTACTTC
.	few	TRBV20-1	TRBJ1-1	18	CSARGLFQTRSMNTEAFF	TGCAGTGCTAGAGGTTTGTTCCAGACAAGGTCTATGAACACTGAAGCTTTCTTT
TRBD1	many	TRBV20-1	TRBJ1-2	14	CSASQGTANYGYTF	TGCAGTGCTAGTCAAGGGACAGCTAACTATGGCTACACCTTC
.	many	TRBV7-2	TRBJ1-1	14	CASSLALGGTEAFF	TGTGCCAGCAGCTTAGCGCTAGGGGGGACTGAAGCTTTCTTT
.	.	TRBV29-1	TRBJ1-1	11	CSASDKYEAFF	TGCAGCGCCTCCGACAAGTATGAAGCTTTCTTT
TRBD2	many	TRBV7-9	TRBJ2-1	17	CASSSPLSSGSTYEQFF	TGTGCCAGCAGCTCTCCACTTTCTAGCGGGAGTACCTATGAGCAGTTCTTC
.	.	TRBV5-1	TRBJ1-1	13	CASSTPSGSVAFF	TGCGCCAGCAGCACACCCTCCGGGAGCGTAGCTTTCTTT
TRBD1	many	TRBV27	TRBJ2-7	16	CASRGQGALSSYEQYF	TGTGCCAGCAGGGGACAGGGGGCCTTAAGCTCCTACGAGCAGTACTTC
.	many	TRBV12-3/TRBV12-4	TRBJ1-1	14	CASSYRRGGEGAFF	TGTGCCAGCAGTTACCGAAGGGGAGGGGAGGGGGCTTTCTTT
.	many	TRBV4-1	TRBJ1-5	14	CASSPLTGNQPQHF	TGCGCCAGCAGCCCCCTGACCGGCAATCAGCCCCAGCATTTT
TRBD2	many	TRBV29-1	TRBJ2-1	15	CSAGLTSGSGNEQFF	TGCAGCGCGGGGTTGACTAGCGGGAGTGGAAATGAGCAGTTCTTC
TRBD1	.	TRBV18	TRBJ1-2	15	CASSVNSGRGLGYTF	TGTGCCAGCTCAGTGAACAGTGGCAGGGGGCTTGGCTACACCTTC
TRBD1	many	TRBV7-9	TRBJ1-5	16	CASSDRTGGAEQPQHF	TGTGCCAGCAGCGACCGGACAGGGGGCGCGGAACAGCCCCAGCATTTT
.	few	TRBV7-2	TRBJ1-1	15	CASSTQGRWNTEAFF	TGTGCCAGCAGCACCCAGGGGAGGTGGAACACTGAAGCTTTCTTT
TRBD2	many	TRBV3-1	TRBJ2-2	16	CASSHLAGGDTGELFF	TGTGCCAGCAGCCACTTAGCGGGAGGGGACACCGGGGAGCTGTTTTTT
TRBD1	many	TRBV18	TRBJ2-7	19	CASSPLSIGRDRRDYEQYF	TGTGCCAGCTCACCACTATCGATAGGTCGGGACAGGCGCGACTACGAGCAGTACTTC
TRBD1	many	TRBV7-9	TRBJ2-7	14	CASSPQTGFYEQYF	TGTGCCAGCAGCCCCCAGACAGGGTTCTACGAGCAGTACTTC
.	.	TRBV2	TRBJ1-5	14	CASRWQAEGQPQHF	TGTGCCAGCAGGTGGCAGGCAGAAGGCCAGCCCCAGCATTTT
.	many	TRBV7-9	TRBJ1-3	14	CASGFVGPGNTIYF	TGTGCCTCCGGGTTCGTGGGCCCTGGAAACACCATATATTTT
.	many	TRBV25-1	TRBJ1-1	14	CASSRVGGNTEAFF	TGTGCCAGCAGCCGCGTGGGGGGGAACACTGAAGCTTTCTTT
.	.	TRBV5-1	TRBJ2-2	16	CASSLVRGRVTGELFF	TGCGCCAGCAGCTTGGTCCGGGGGCGAGTCACCGGGGAGCTGTTTTTT
.	few	TRBV18	TRBJ2-3	15	CASSPPSGSTDTQYF	TGTGCCAGCTCACCACCGTCGGGGAGCACAGATACGCAGTATTTT
TRBD2	once	TRBV13	TRBJ2-3	15	CASSLKREGPDTQYF	TGTGCCAGCAGCTTAAAGCGGGAGGGCCCCGATACGCAGTATTTT
TRBD2	many	TRBV20-1	TRBJ2-2	16	CSARDPGLAVTGELFF	TGCAGTGCTAGAGATCCGGGACTAGCGGTAACCGGGGAGCTGTTTTTT
.	many	TRBV5-5	TRBJ2-2	13	CASAAVNTGELFF	TGTGCCAGCGCGGCAGTGAACACCGGGGAGCTGTTTTTT
TRBD2	many	TRBV5-1	TRBJ2-3	15	CASSLEGLAGDTQYF	TGCGCCAGCAGCTTGGAGGGACTAGCGGGCGACACGCAGTATTTT
.	many	TRBV12-3/TRBV12-4	TRBJ2-3	11	CASSSSDTQYF	TGTGCCAGCAGTTCCTCAGATACGCAGTATTTT
TRBD1	many	TRBV20-1	TRBJ1-2	12	CSAVGTGYGYTF	TGCAGTGCCGTAGGGACAGGCTATGGCTACACCTTC
.	many	TRBV20-1	TRBJ1-1	13	CSASDSLYTEAFF	TGCAGTGCTAGTGATAGCCTATACACTGAAGCTTTCTTT
TRBD1	many	TRBV7-9	TRBJ2-7	17	CASSSGQGATNSYEQYF	TGTGCCAGCAGCTCGGGACAGGGGGCGACTAACTCCTACGAGCAGTACTTC
TRBD2	many	TRBV20-1	TRBJ2-2	18	CSATLRGTSEYVTGELFF	TGCAGTGCTACACTCCGTGGGACTAGCGAATATGTCACCGGGGAGCTGTTTTTT
.	medium-sized	TRBV5-1	TRBJ1-1	13	CASSLEVNTEAFF	TGCGCCAGCAGCCTCGAGGTGAACACTGAAGCTTTCTTT
TRBD2	.	TRBV6-5	TRBJ2-3	15	CASSYRGRTTDTQYF	TGTGCCAGCAGTTACCGCGGGAGGACCACAGATACGCAGTATTTT
.	many	TRBV12-3/TRBV12-4	TRBJ2-1	14	CASSSRQSYNEQFF	TGTGCCAGCAGTTCCAGACAGTCCTACAATGAGCAGTTCTTC
.	many	TRBV20-1	TRBJ1-2	11	CSASSGYGYTF	TGCAGTGCTAGCAGTGGATATGGCTACACCTTC
.	many	TRBV9	TRBJ2-2	13	CASSVEVTGELFF	TGTGCCAGCAGCGTAGAAGTCACCGGGGAGCTGTTTTTT
TRBD1	.	TRBV7-6	TRBJ2-5	16	CASSLYGTGVGETQYF	TGTGCCAGCAGCCTTTACGGCACAGGGGTTGGAGAGACCCAGTACTTC
.	many	TRBV5-1	TRBJ2-7	14	CASSWGRQSYEQYF	TGCGCCAGCAGCTGGGGACGACAGTCCTACGAGCAGTACTTC
.	many	TRBV20-1	TRBJ2-7	12	CSAYSFRNEQYF	TGCAGTGCTTATTCTTTTAGGAACGAGCAGTACTTC
.	many	TRBV25-1	TRBJ2-6	16	CASREGRGSGANVLTF	TGTGCCAGCAGAGAGGGTCGAGGGTCTGGGGCCAACGTCCTGACTTTC